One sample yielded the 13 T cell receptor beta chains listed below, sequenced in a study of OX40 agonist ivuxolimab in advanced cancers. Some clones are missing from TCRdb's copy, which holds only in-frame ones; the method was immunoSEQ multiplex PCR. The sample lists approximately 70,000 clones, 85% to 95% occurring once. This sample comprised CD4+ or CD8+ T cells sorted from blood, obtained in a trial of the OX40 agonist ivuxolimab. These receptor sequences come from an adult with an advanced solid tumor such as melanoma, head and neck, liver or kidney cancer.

In nucleotides, the CDR3 is TGTGCCAGCAGCTCCCGACTAGTTATCGCAGATACGCAGTATTTT. As protein: CASSSRLVIADTQYF. The genes are TRBV11-2 and TRBJ2-3; the D gene is possibly TRBD2 (6 bases). The CDR3 length is 15 residues. Trimming took 4 bases from V and 4 from J, leaving 15 bases between them. The germline V gene has CDR1 SGHAT and CDR2 FQNNGV.

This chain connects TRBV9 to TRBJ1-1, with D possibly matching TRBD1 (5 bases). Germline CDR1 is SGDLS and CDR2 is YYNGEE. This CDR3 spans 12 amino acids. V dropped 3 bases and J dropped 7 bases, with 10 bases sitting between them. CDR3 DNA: TGTGCCAGCAGCGGCCTTAGGGGTGAAGCTTTCTTT. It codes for CASSGLRGEAFF.

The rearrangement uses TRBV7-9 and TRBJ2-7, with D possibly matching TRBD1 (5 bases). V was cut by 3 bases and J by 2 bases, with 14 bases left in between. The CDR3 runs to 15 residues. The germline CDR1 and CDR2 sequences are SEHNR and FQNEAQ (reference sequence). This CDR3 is CASSFLLQDPYEQYF. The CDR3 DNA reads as TGTGCCAGCAGCTTTCTCCTACAGGACCCCTACGAGCAGTACTTC.

In nucleotides, the CDR3 is TGTGCCAGCAGCGACACCGGGGAGCTGTTTTTT. Translation: CASSDTGELFF. The V and J genes are TRBV9 and TRBJ2-2; no clear D. Trimming stripped 3 bases from V and 3 bases from J, with 0 bases between. This CDR3 has 11 amino acids. The germline V gene has CDR1 SGDLS and CDR2 YYNGEE.

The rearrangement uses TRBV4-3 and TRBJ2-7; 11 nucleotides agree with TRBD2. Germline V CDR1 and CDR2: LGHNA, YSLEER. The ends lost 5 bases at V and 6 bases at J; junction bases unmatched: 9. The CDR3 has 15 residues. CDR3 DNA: TGCGCCAGCAGCGAGAGGACTAGCGGGTCCCTCGAGCAGTACTTC. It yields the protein CASSERTSGSLEQYF.

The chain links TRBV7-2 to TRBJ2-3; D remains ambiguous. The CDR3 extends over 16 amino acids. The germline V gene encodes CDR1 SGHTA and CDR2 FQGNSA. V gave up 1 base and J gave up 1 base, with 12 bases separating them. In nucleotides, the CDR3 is TGTGCCAGCAGCTTAGGTCACGCAGTTCGCACAGATACGCAGTATTTT. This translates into CASSLGHAVRTDTQYF.

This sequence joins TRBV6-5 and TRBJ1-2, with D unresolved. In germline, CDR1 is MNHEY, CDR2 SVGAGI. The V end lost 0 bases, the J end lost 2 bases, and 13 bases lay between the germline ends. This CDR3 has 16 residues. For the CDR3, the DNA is TGTGCCAGCAGTTACTCGCAGCGGACTCGGAACTATGGCTACACCTTC. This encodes CASSYSQRTRNYGYTF.

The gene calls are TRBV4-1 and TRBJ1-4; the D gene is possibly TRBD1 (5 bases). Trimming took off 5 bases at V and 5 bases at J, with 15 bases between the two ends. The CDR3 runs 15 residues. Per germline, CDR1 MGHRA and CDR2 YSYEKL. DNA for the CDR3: TGCGCCAGCAGCTCCCCCGGGGGTGAAAATGAAAAACTGTTTTTT. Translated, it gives CASSSPGGENEKLFF.

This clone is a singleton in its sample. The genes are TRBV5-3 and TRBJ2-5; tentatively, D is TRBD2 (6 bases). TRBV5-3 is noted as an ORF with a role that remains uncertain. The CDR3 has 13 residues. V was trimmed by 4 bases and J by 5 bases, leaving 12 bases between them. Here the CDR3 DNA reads TGTGCCAGAAGCACCAGGGAGGTCGAGACCCAGTACTTC. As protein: CARSTREVETQYF.

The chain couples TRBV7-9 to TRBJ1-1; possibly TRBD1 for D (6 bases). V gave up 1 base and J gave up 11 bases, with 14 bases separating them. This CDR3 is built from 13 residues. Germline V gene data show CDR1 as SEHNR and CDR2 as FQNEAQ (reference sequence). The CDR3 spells CASSLEGGGDAFF. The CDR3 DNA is TGTGCCAGCAGCTTAGAGGGGGGCGGTGATGCTTTCTTT.

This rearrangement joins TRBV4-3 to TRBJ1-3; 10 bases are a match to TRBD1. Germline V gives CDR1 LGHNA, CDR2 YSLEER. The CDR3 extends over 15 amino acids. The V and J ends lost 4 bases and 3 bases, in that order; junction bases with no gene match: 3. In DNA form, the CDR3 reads TGCGCCAGCAGCCGCGGGACAGGGGATGGAAACACCATATATTTT. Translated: CASSRGTGDGNTIYF.

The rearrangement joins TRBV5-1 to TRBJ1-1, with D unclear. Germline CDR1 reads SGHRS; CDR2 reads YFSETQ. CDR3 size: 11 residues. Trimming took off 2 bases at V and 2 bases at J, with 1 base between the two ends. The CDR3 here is CASSFNTEAFF. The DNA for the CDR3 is TGCGCCAGCAGCTTTAACACTGAAGCTTTCTTT. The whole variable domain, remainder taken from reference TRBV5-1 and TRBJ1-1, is KAGVTQTPRYLIKTRGQQVTLSCSPISGHRSVSWYQQTPGQGLQFLFEYFSETQRNKGNFPGRFSGRQFSNSRSEMNVSTLELGDSALYLCASSFNTEAFFGQGTRLTVV.

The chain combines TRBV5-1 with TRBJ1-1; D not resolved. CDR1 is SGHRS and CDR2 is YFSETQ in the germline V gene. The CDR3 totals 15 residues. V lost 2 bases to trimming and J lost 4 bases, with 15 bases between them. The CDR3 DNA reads TGCGCCAGCAGCTTAACCACCTATATGGGCACTGAAGCTTTCTTT. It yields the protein CASSLTTYMGTEAFF.